The rows below give T cell receptor beta chains drawn from one sample of a study of shared clonotypes between healthy human individuals. Libraries were prepared by immunoSEQ multiplex PCR; TCRdb keeps only in-frame clonotypes and omits some of them. This sample has about 2 million clones; about 95% occur once, and the top ten carry 1% to 1.3%. Sequencing used naive CD8+ T cells sorted from blood. Receptor source: a man aged 18 to 35 in good health. The CDR3 runs from the conserved cysteine through the conserved F or W. The D gene is left open where the match is weak. Some rows mark clone size as missing; the rest say once, few, many or name a class of expanded clone.

D gene,J gene,clone size,V gene,CDR3 protein,CDR3 DNA
TRBD2,TRBJ2-3,NA,TRBV27,CASSSGTSLGTDTQYF,TGTGCCAGCAGTTCCGGGACTAGCTTGGGCACAGATACGCAGTATTTT
TRBD1,TRBJ2-7,few,TRBV27,CASGQGYEQYF,TGTGCCAGCGGACAGGGCTACGAGCAGTACTTC
TRBD1,TRBJ2-7,NA,TRBV11-2,CASSSWDRAAEQYF,TGTGCCAGCAGCTCATGGGACAGAGCAGCCGAGCAGTACTTC
NA,TRBJ2-7,NA,TRBV27,CASSRRGAYEQYF,TGTGCCAGCAGTCGGAGAGGGGCCTACGAGCAGTACTTC
TRBD2,TRBJ2-5,once,TRBV7-9,CASSLDQLAGKQETQYF,TGTGCCAGCAGCTTAGACCAACTAGCGGGAAAACAAGAGACCCAGTACTTC
NA,TRBJ2-1,once,TRBV11-2,CASSLGVSAEDEQFF,TGTGCCAGCAGCTTAGGTGTTAGCGCCGAGGATGAGCAGTTCTTC
NA,TRBJ2-7,NA,TRBV2,CASREGWGRPSYEQYF,TGTGCCAGCAGGGAAGGTTGGGGCCGCCCCTCCTACGAGCAGTACTTC
TRBD1,TRBJ2-7,NA,TRBV6-5,CASSYSRTGASYEQYF,TGTGCCAGCAGTTACTCTCGGACAGGGGCCTCCTACGAGCAGTACTTC
TRBD2,TRBJ2-7,NA,TRBV29-1,CSALSGSRYGEQYF,TGCAGCGCCCTTAGCGGGAGCCGATATGGCGAGCAGTACTTC
NA,TRBJ1-1,NA,TRBV29-1,CSVEDENTEAFF,TGCAGCGTTGAGGATGAGAACACTGAAGCTTTCTTT
NA,TRBJ2-7,NA,TRBV6-9,CASSYPESQGREQYF,TGTGCCAGCAGTTATCCTGAATCCCAGGGGCGCGAGCAGTACTTC
TRBD2,TRBJ2-3,NA,TRBV4-1,CASSHRLAGEYTDTQYF,TGCGCCAGCAGCCATAGACTAGCGGGGGAGTACACAGATACGCAGTATTTT
TRBD2,TRBJ2-7,NA,TRBV28,CASSAGTSESYEQYF,TGTGCCAGCAGTGCCGGGACTAGCGAGTCCTACGAGCAGTACTTC
TRBD2,TRBJ2-1,NA,TRBV14,CASSQDGGAYNEQFF,TGTGCCAGCAGCCAGGACGGGGGGGCCTACAATGAGCAGTTCTTC
TRBD2,TRBJ2-2,NA,TRBV7-2,CASSELAGVTGELFF,TGTGCCAGCAGCGAACTAGCGGGAGTCACCGGGGAGCTGTTTTTT
TRBD2,TRBJ2-2,NA,TRBV4-3,CASSQGLAVVAGELFF,TGCGCCAGCAGCCAGGGACTAGCAGTTGTCGCCGGGGAGCTGTTTTTT
NA,TRBJ2-7,NA,TRBV7-2,CASSLTWGISYEQYF,TGTGCCAGCAGCTTGACTTGGGGGATTTCCTACGAGCAGTACTTC
NA,TRBJ2-1,once,TRBV27,CASSLLDEQFF,TGTGCCAGCAGTTTACTCGACGAGCAGTTCTTC
NA,TRBJ1-5,NA,TRBV11-2,CASSPQVGNSNQPQHF,TGTGCCAGCAGCCCCCAAGTCGGGAATAGCAATCAGCCCCAGCATTTT
NA,TRBJ1-2,NA,TRBV7-9,CASSSDLEEFYGYTF,TGTGCCAGCAGCTCAGACTTAGAGGAGTTCTATGGCTACACCTTC
TRBD2,TRBJ2-7,NA,TRBV10-1,CASSEAGLANEQYF,TGCGCCAGCAGTGAGGCAGGACTAGCGAACGAGCAGTACTTC
NA,TRBJ1-5,NA,TRBV4-1,CASSQDSSNQPQHF,TGCGCCAGCAGCCAAGACAGTAGCAATCAGCCCCAGCATTTT
NA,TRBJ2-1,NA,TRBV12-5,CASGLGNNEQFF,TGTGCTAGTGGTCTCGGTAACAATGAGCAGTTCTTC
TRBD2,TRBJ2-7,NA,TRBV4-1,CASSQVEEYGGRYEQYF,TGCGCCAGCAGCCAAGTCGAGGAGTATGGCGGGAGGTACGAGCAGTACTTC
NA,TRBJ2-3,NA,TRBV4-3,CASSPERQGGTDTQYF,TGCGCCAGCAGTCCCGAGAGGCAGGGCGGCACAGATACGCAGTATTTT
TRBD1,TRBJ2-7,NA,TRBV4-1,CASSQVTGQGFYEQYF,TGCGCCAGCAGCCAAGTTACGGGACAGGGATTCTACGAGCAGTACTTC
TRBD1,TRBJ1-2,NA,TRBV5-4,CASRGDRVFDGYTF,TGTGCCAGCAGGGGGGACAGGGTATTCGATGGCTACACCTTC
NA,TRBJ1-5,NA,TRBV19,CASSISGSNQPQHF,TGTGCCAGTAGTATTTCAGGCAGCAATCAGCCCCAGCATTTT